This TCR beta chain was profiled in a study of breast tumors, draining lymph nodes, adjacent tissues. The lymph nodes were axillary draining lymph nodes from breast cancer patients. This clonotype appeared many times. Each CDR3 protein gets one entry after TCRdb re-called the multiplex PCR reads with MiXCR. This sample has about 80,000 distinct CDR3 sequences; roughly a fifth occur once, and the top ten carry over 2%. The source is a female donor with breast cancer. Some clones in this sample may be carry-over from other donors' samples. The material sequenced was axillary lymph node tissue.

The CDR3 nucleotides are TGCAGTGCTAGCCCCCCGGACGGGAGTACAGATACGCAGTATTTT. Translating it yields CSASPPDGSTDTQYF. The chain couples TRBV20-1 to TRBJ2-3; weak D call: TRBD2 (6 bases). Germline CDR1 is DFQATT and CDR2 is SNEGSKA (reference sequence). The CDR3 is made up of 15 amino acids. Trimming cost V 3 bases and J 3 bases, with 16 bases left between them.